The 29 T cell receptor beta chains below all came from one sample that was sequenced in a study of blood T cell repertoires in COVID-19. TCRdb's copy holds only in-frame clones and misses some; the assay was immunoSEQ multiplex PCR. The sample carries fewer than 700,000 clones, 85% to 90% recorded once. The sequencing sample was made of peripheral blood. The receptors stem from a woman between 45 and 65 years old with COVID-19, enrolled during active disease.

J is TRBJ2-7 and V is TRBV24-1, with a tentative D call TRBD1 (6 bases). Trimming shortened V by 0 bases and J by 5 bases, and 7 bases separated the two germline ends. This CDR3 spans 13 amino acids. CDR1 is KGHDR and CDR2 is SFDVKD in the germline V gene. The CDR3 protein is CATSDLTGHEQYF. The CDR3 nucleotides read TGTGCCACCAGTGATTTGACAGGGCACGAGCAGTACTTC.

This chain connects TRBV13 to TRBJ1-2, with 10 bases identical to TRBD1. Looked up from germline, CDR1 is PRHDT and CDR2 is FYEKMQ (reference sequence). This CDR3 comprises 18 residues. V shed 5 bases, J shed 3 bases, and the junction held 15 bases outside the gene matches. The CDR3 here is CASSAPRSGTGVHYGYTF. The CDR3, as DNA: TGTGCCAGCAGCGCTCCACGTTCCGGGACAGGGGTTCACTATGGCTACACCTTC.

This chain uses TRBV2 with TRBJ2-1; 8 nucleotides agree with TRBD2. Losses at the gene ends were 9 bases for V and 4 bases for J; bases not matched to a gene: 14. The CDR3 contains 16 residues. The V gene's germline CDR1 is SNHLY and CDR2 FYNNEI. The chain's CDR3 is CASLRGRGGQYNEQFF. CDR3 DNA sequence: TGTGCCAGTTTGCGTGGTCGGGGGGGCCAGTACAATGAGCAGTTCTTC. Complete variable domain (other parts from reference TRBV2 and TRBJ2-1): EPEVTQTPSHQVTQMGQEVILRCVPISNHLYFYWYRQILGQKVEFLVSFYNNEISEKSEIFDDQFSVERPDGSNFTLKIRSTKLEDSAMYFCASLRGRGGQYNEQFFGPGTRLTVL.

CDR3 region: CASSRADRVEAFF. The DNA for the CDR3 is TGTGCCAGCAGCCGCGCCGACAGGGTGGAAGCTTTCTTT. The chain uses TRBV3-1 (or the pseudogene TRBV3-2) and TRBJ1-1; the match to TRBD1 covers 7 bases. Germline trimming cut 4 bases from V and 8 bases from J; bases unmatched to any gene: 7. CDR1 LGHDT and CDR2 YNNKEL come from the germline V gene (reference sequence). The CDR3 length is 13 residues.

This clone was observed once. V usage is TRBV6-5 and J usage is TRBJ1-1; weak D call: TRBD1 (6 bases). The germline gives CDR1 MNHEY, CDR2 SVGAGI. Trimming took off 6 bases at V and 7 bases at J, with 18 bases between the two ends. The CDR3 runs to 14 residues. The CDR3 sequence is CASRLDIETGEAFF. In DNA form, the CDR3 reads TGTGCCAGCAGACTAGACATAGAGACAGGTGAAGCTTTCTTT.

CDR3 bases: TGCAGCGCTAGCTTCGGGACAGGGAAAAATGAGCAGTTCTTC. This translates into CSASFGTGKNEQFF. This rearrangement joins TRBV29-1 to TRBJ2-1; the match to TRBD1 covers 9 bases. Germline-derived CDR1 and CDR2 are SQVTM and ANQGSEA. J gave up 7 bases and V 7 bases, and 11 bases lay outside the gene matches. This CDR3 comprises 14 residues.

The rearrangement uses TRBV19 and TRBJ2-3; D remains unclear. The V and J ends lost 4 bases and 0 bases respectively, with 11 bases between them. The CDR3 consists of 15 residues. CDR1 LNHDA and CDR2 SQIVND come from the germline V gene (reference sequence). CDR3 in DNA: TGTGCCAGTAGTACCCCCACGGGTAGCACAGATACGCAGTATTTT. Translating it yields CASSTPTGSTDTQYF. Complete variable domain (other parts from reference TRBV19 and TRBJ2-3): DGGITQSPKYLFRKEGQNVTLSCEQNLNHDAMYWYRQDPGQGLRLIYYSQIVNDFQKGDIAEGYSVSREKKESFPLTVTSAQKNPTAFYLCASSTPTGSTDTQYFGPGTRLTVL.

This clone was counted a few times. The rearrangement joins TRBV14 to TRBJ1-1; no clear D gene. Trimming pared 1 base from V and 1 base from J, leaving 13 bases between. The CDR3 loop spans 16 amino acids. The germline V gene has CDR1 SGHDN and CDR2 FVKESK. The CDR3 here is CASSQVLLASNTEAFF. The CDR3 DNA reads TGTGCCAGCAGCCAAGTCCTTTTGGCTTCGAACACTGAAGCTTTCTTT.

This clone was detected once. The V call is TRBV9, the J call TRBJ1-5; D unclear. The CDR3 is made up of 13 amino acids. CDR1 SGDLS and CDR2 YYNGEE come from the germline V gene. V lost 4 bases to trimming and J lost 3 bases, with 8 bases between them. The CDR3 sequence: CASSPIPNQPQHF. The CDR3 nucleotides read TGTGCCAGCAGCCCCATCCCCAATCAGCCCCAGCATTTT.

The CDR3 nucleotides are TGTGCCAGCTCTCAAGGGACAGGCGTTACCTCCTACGAGCAGTACTTC. Translating gives CASSQGTGVTSYEQYF. V usage is TRBV18 and J usage is TRBJ2-7; 8 bases line up with TRBD1. Per the germline V gene, CDR1 is KGHSH and CDR2 is LQKENI. The CDR3 is made up of 16 amino acids. V lost 6 bases to trimming and J lost 0 bases; unmatched junction nucleotides: 10.

The chain links TRBV12-5 to TRBJ2-1; TRBD2 aligns across 10 bases. Germline CDR1 is LGHNT and CDR2 is FRNRAP. V lost 2 bases to trimming and J lost 8 bases; unmatched junction nucleotides: 3. The CDR3 length is 14 residues. CDR3 nucleotides: TGTGCTAGTGGTTTGTCGAGCGGGGGGGATGAGCAGTTCTTC. Protein product: CASGLSSGGDEQFF.

This clone was seen once. V gene TRBV5-6 combines with J gene TRBJ2-4, with TRBD1 as a possible D gene (6 bases). Germline lookup yields CDR1 SGHDT and CDR2 YYEEEE. Trimming removed 7 bases from V and 2 bases from J, with 7 bases in between. There are 12 residues in the CDR3. The DNA for the CDR3 is TGTGCCAGCCAGGGGTCCAAAAACATTCAGTACTTC. Protein sequence: CASQGSKNIQYF.

The V and J genes are TRBV7-3 and TRBJ2-3; tentatively, D is TRBD2 (5 bases). The germline gives CDR1 SGHTA, CDR2 FQGTGA. This CDR3 is 15 amino acids long. The V end lost 5 bases, the J end lost 0 bases, and 12 bases lay between the germline ends. CDR3 residues: CASSALGGSTDTQYF. The CDR3 DNA follows: TGTGCCAGCAGCGCCCTCGGAGGAAGCACAGATACGCAGTATTTT. Based on the CDR3 plus reference TRBV7-3 and TRBJ2-3, the full variable domain is GAGVSQTPSNKVTEKGKYVELRCDPISGHTALYWYRQSLGQGPEFLIYFQGTGAADDSGLPNDRFFAVRPEGSVSTLKIQRTERGDSAVYLCASSALGGSTDTQYFGPGTRLTVL.

The rearrangement links TRBV6-5 to TRBJ1-1, with D possibly matching TRBD1 (6 bases). The germline CDR1 and CDR2 sequences are MNHEY and SVGAGI. With 6 bases removed from V and 3 bases from J, the gap between germline ends came to 11 bases. The CDR3 has 13 residues. The DNA for the CDR3 is TGTGCCAGCAGCAGGGGTCCAGACACTGAAGCTTTCTTT. Translation: CASSRGPDTEAFF.

This rearrangement joins TRBV7-3 to TRBJ1-1; possible D gene TRBD1, 5 bases. The length of the CDR3 is 14 residues. V was clipped by 6 bases and J by 1 base, with 12 bases between them. From germline, CDR1 is SGHTA and CDR2 FQGTGA. Here the CDR3 DNA reads TGTGCCAGCAGGCTAAGCGGGGCGAACACTGAAGCTTTCTTT. Its protein is CASRLSGANTEAFF.

The chain employs TRBV5-4 and TRBJ1-5; D gene ambiguous. CDR1 is SGHNT and CDR2 is YYREEE in the germline V gene (reference sequence). V lost 2 bases and J 5 bases, leaving 14 bases between the germline ends. This CDR3 comprises 15 residues. The CDR3 reads CASSLGGGSDQPQHF. The CDR3 region has the DNA TGTGCCAGCAGCTTAGGTGGCGGGTCGGATCAGCCCCAGCATTTT.

This clone was seen once. V is TRBV9 and J is TRBJ1-5; 7 bases align to TRBD1. V was pared by 3 bases and J by 0 bases, with 3 bases of the junction left unmatched. CDR3 size: 15 residues. CDR1 SGDLS and CDR2 YYNGEE come from the germline V gene. DNA for the CDR3: TGTGCCAGCAGCGCCGGGACAGCTAGCAATCAGCCCCAGCATTTT. This sequence encodes CASSAGTASNQPQHF.

The chain uses TRBV2 and TRBJ1-1, with TRBD1 matching over 8 bases. V gave up 4 bases and J gave up 1 base; unmatched junction bases: 2. This CDR3 is 14 amino acids long. Per the germline V gene, CDR1 is SNHLY and CDR2 is FYNNEI. CDR3 sequence (DNA): TGTGCCAGCAGTGCCAGGGGGCGGAACACTGAAGCTTTCTTT. Its translation: CASSARGRNTEAFF.

The chain recombines TRBV3-1 (or the pseudogene TRBV3-2) with TRBJ1-5; the match to TRBD1 covers 8 bases. This CDR3 is 15 amino acids long. With 5 bases clipped from V and 6 bases from J, the junction kept 9 bases outside the gene matches. Germline V CDR1 and CDR2: LGHDT, YNNKEL (reference sequence). The CDR3 DNA sequence: TGTGCCAGCAGCGACCTCGGACAGGGTAGTCAGCCCCAGCATTTT. It codes for CASSDLGQGSQPQHF.

This chain connects TRBV13 to TRBJ1-2; TRBD1 matches at 7 bases. This CDR3 spans 16 amino acids. J was trimmed by 0 bases and V by 5 bases; bases with no gene match: 9. Germline lookup yields CDR1 PRHDT and CDR2 FYEKMQ (reference sequence). The DNA of the CDR3 is TGTGCCAGCAGCCCCCTAGGACAGGCTACTAACTATGGCTACACCTTC. Translation: CASSPLGQATNYGYTF.

CDR3 sequence reads: CASSPYQETQYF. As DNA, the CDR3 is TGTGCCAGCAGCCCGTACCAAGAGACCCAGTACTTC. The chain carries TRBV5-6 and TRBJ2-5, with D unclear. Germline V lookup: CDR1 SGHDT, CDR2 YYEEEE. V was clipped by 4 bases and J by 0 bases, with 4 bases between them. The CDR3 is made up of 12 amino acids. Using reference TRBV5-6 and TRBJ2-5 for the parts outside the CDR3, the full variable domain is DAGVTQSPTHLIKTRGQQVTLRCSPKSGHDTVSWYQQALGQGPQFIFQYYEEEERQRGNFPDRFSGHQFPNYSSELNVNALLLGDSALYLCASSPYQETQYFGPGTRLLVL.

The chain carries TRBV5-4 and TRBJ2-3, with 9 bases identical to TRBD2. Looked up from germline, CDR1 is SGHNT and CDR2 is YYREEE (reference sequence). The CDR3 contains 15 residues. J was trimmed by 2 bases and V by 4 bases; bases with no gene match: 5. CDR3 coding DNA: TGTGCCAGCAGCCCCTCTAGCGGGGCCACAGATACGCAGTATTTT. Residues: CASSPSSGATDTQYF.

The V and J genes are TRBV9 and TRBJ1-2, with D possibly being TRBD1 (5 bases). The germline V gene encodes CDR1 SGDLS and CDR2 YYNGEE. V was clipped by 0 bases and J by 3 bases, with 12 bases between them. This CDR3 is built from 15 residues. In nucleotides, the CDR3 is TGTGCCAGCAGCGTAGGAGGGGCGGGGGACTATGGCTACACCTTC. Translation: CASSVGGAGDYGYTF.

The chain recombines TRBV27 with TRBJ2-2; 10 bases are shared with TRBD2. The CDR3 totals 16 residues. The V gene end was trimmed by 10 bases and the J gene end by 4 bases; junction bases not matched to a gene: 12. Germline V gene lookup returns CDR1 MNHEY and CDR2 SMNVEV (reference sequence). This CDR3 reads CATLRLAGVGTGELFF. The DNA for the CDR3 is TGTGCCACCCTCCGGCTAGCGGGGGTTGGCACCGGGGAGCTGTTTTTT.

The rearrangement uses TRBV5-6 and TRBJ1-1; maybe TRBD1 (6 bases). This CDR3 spans 12 amino acids. With 4 bases removed from V and 7 bases from J, the gap between germline ends came to 11 bases. CDR1 SGHDT and CDR2 YYEEEE come from the germline V gene. Here the CDR3 reads CASSPGTSEAFF. CDR3 nucleotide sequence: TGTGCCAGCAGCCCCGGGACAAGTGAAGCTTTCTTT. Using reference TRBV5-6 and TRBJ1-1 for the parts outside the CDR3, the full variable domain is DAGVTQSPTHLIKTRGQQVTLRCSPKSGHDTVSWYQQALGQGPQFIFQYYEEEERQRGNFPDRFSGHQFPNYSSELNVNALLLGDSALYLCASSPGTSEAFFGQGTRLTVV.

The rearrangement uses TRBV5-1 and TRBJ1-2; 11 bases are shared with TRBD1. The CDR3 runs to 16 residues. Germline V CDR1 and CDR2: SGHRS, YFSETQ. Unmatched junction bases numbered 10, after V lost 6 bases and J lost 3 bases. CDR3 sequence (DNA): TGCGCCAGCACCCATCACCCGGGACAGGGGGACTATGGCTACACCTTC. The encoded protein is CASTHHPGQGDYGYTF.

This chain links TRBV3-1 (or the pseudogene TRBV3-2) with TRBJ2-7; maybe TRBD1 (6 bases). V lost 4 bases and J 4 bases, leaving 11 bases between the germline ends. The CDR3 contains 13 residues. Germline V gives CDR1 LGHDT, CDR2 YNNKEL (reference sequence). The CDR3 coding sequence is TGTGCCAGCAGCCCACGGACAGAATACGAGCAGTACTTC. Its protein is CASSPRTEYEQYF.

The chain is built from TRBV4-1 and TRBJ1-2; perhaps TRBD1 as D (5 bases). Germline V gene lookup returns CDR1 MGHRA and CDR2 YSYEKL. V gave up 3 bases and J gave up 8 bases, with 19 bases separating them. This CDR3 is built from 15 residues. This CDR3 is CASSQDQGLSAGYTF. As DNA, the CDR3 is TGCGCCAGCAGCCAGGACCAGGGTCTTTCGGCCGGCTACACCTTC.

The chain is built from TRBV19 and TRBJ1-1; the D is unclear. The CDR3 sequence is 13 residues long. Germline lookup yields CDR1 LNHDA and CDR2 SQIVND (reference sequence). V lost 5 bases and J lost 1, with 8 bases in between. The DNA for the CDR3 is TGTGCCAGTAGTCCCTCGGGGAACACTGAAGCTTTCTTT. It translates to CASSPSGNTEAFF.